A single sample is the source of the 15 T cell receptor beta chains below, sequenced in a study of OX40 agonist ivuxolimab in advanced cancers. The protocol was immunoSEQ multiplex PCR, while the TCRdb copy is restricted to in-frame clones and leaves out a portion. Of roughly 80,000 clones in the sample, about 92% were seen once. The sample here was CD4+ or CD8+ T cells sorted from blood, taken in a trial of the OX40 agonist ivuxolimab. The origin of the receptors is an adult with an advanced solid tumor such as melanoma, head and neck, liver or kidney cancer.

The chain couples TRBV9 to TRBJ1-1; D gene ambiguous. Germline CDR1 and CDR2: SGDLS and YYNGEE. The CDR3 is 15 amino acids. Trimming shortened V by 0 bases and J by 0 bases, and 9 bases separated the two germline ends. The CDR3 protein is CASSVVGSLNTEAFF. As DNA, the CDR3 is TGTGCCAGCAGCGTAGTCGGGAGTTTGAACACTGAAGCTTTCTTT.

The genes are TRBV19 and TRBJ2-5; D is ambiguous. The CDR3 spans 12 residues. V was trimmed by 2 bases and J by 1 base, leaving 2 bases between them. The germline gives CDR1 LNHDA, CDR2 SQIVND (reference sequence). The CDR3 sequence is CASSISQETQYF. The CDR3 bases are TGTGCCAGTAGTATATCCCAAGAGACCCAGTACTTC.

The CDR3 loop reads CASGLVLPGQGAYVTEAFF. The CDR3 DNA is TGTGCTAGTGGTTTGGTACTTCCCGGGCAGGGGGCTTATGTCACTGAAGCTTTCTTT. The chain combines TRBV12-5 with TRBJ1-1; TRBD1 aligns across 8 bases. Per the germline V gene, CDR1 is LGHNT and CDR2 is FRNRAP. CDR3 length: 19 amino acids. J lost 4 bases, V lost 0 bases, and 16 bases had no gene match. Together with reference TRBV12-5 and TRBJ1-1, the CDR3 gives the full variable domain: DARVTQTPRHKVTEMGQEVTMRCQPILGHNTVFWYRQTMMQGLELLAYFRNRAPLDDSGMPKDRFSAEMPDATLATLKIQPSEPRDSAVYFCASGLVLPGQGAYVTEAFFGQGTRLTVV.

This clone was recorded once. CDR3 in DNA: TGCGCCAGCAGCCTAACTAGCGGGAGGGCCCGGGAGCAGTACTTC. This sequence encodes CASSLTSGRAREQYF. The V and J genes are TRBV5-1 and TRBJ2-7; 13 bases are shared with TRBD2. The J segment lost 7 bases and the V segment lost 4 bases, leaving 8 bases of the junction unmatched. CDR3 length equals 15 residues. Germline lookup yields CDR1 SGHRS and CDR2 YFSETQ.

This clone was seen a single time. The chain recombines TRBV4-3 with TRBJ1-3; no reliable D call. Trimming shortened V by 0 bases and J by 4 bases, and 4 bases separated the two germline ends. This CDR3 comprises 13 residues. Germline CDR1 and CDR2: LGHNA and YSLEER. Written as DNA, the CDR3 is TGCGCCAGCAGCCAAGATACGGGAAACACCATATATTTT. Its translation: CASSQDTGNTIYF.

The chain couples TRBV19 to TRBJ1-5; 8 nucleotides line up with TRBD1. Germline V lookup: CDR1 LNHDA, CDR2 SQIVND (reference sequence). V shed 1 base, J shed 4 bases, and the junction held 6 bases outside the gene matches. There are 16 residues in the CDR3. The CDR3 is CASSIVWTGFNQPQHF. The CDR3 DNA reads TGTGCCAGTAGTATAGTCTGGACAGGGTTTAATCAGCCCCAGCATTTT.

This clone showed up just once. The chain uses TRBV5-5 and TRBJ2-1; D uncertain. V was clipped by 2 bases and J by 8 bases, with 8 bases between them. The length of the CDR3 is 12 residues. CDR1 is SGHKS, CDR2 YYEKEE, per germline (reference sequence). The CDR3 bases are TGTGCCAGCAGCTTTGAGGTGGATGAGCAGTTCTTC. Its protein is CASSFEVDEQFF.

This clone has only one observation. This chain joins TRBV13 and TRBJ2-3, with D tentatively TRBD1 (8 bases). The CDR3 is 16 residues long. CDR1 PRHDT and CDR2 FYEKMQ come from the germline V gene (reference sequence). V lost 1 base and J 4 bases, leaving 15 bases between the germline ends. The CDR3 is CASSLVTGEGPDTQYF. The CDR3 DNA sequence: TGTGCCAGCAGCTTAGTGACAGGGGAGGGCCCAGATACGCAGTATTTT.

The J gene is TRBJ1-5, the V gene TRBV4-3; 10 nucleotides match TRBD1. The germline V gene has CDR1 LGHNA and CDR2 YSLEER. V lost 4 bases and J lost 3; bases outside the gene matches: 3. The CDR3 extends over 15 amino acids. This CDR3 is CASSLGQGDNQPQHF. CDR3 bases: TGCGCCAGCAGCCTCGGACAGGGGGACAATCAGCCCCAGCATTTT.

The chain carries TRBV5-1 and TRBJ2-1; 11 positions agree with TRBD1. V shed 0 bases and J 7 bases; nucleotides not matched to a gene: 9. This CDR3 contains 17 residues. Germline CDR1 and CDR2: SGHRS and YFSETQ. CDR3 loop: CASSLGGWDRGFNEQFF. DNA of the CDR3: TGCGCCAGCAGCTTGGGTGGTTGGGACAGGGGGTTTAATGAGCAGTTCTTC.

V is TRBV7-2 and J is TRBJ1-5, with D possibly being TRBD1 (5 bases). Germline CDR1 SGHTA, CDR2 FQGNSA. The CDR3 sequence is 16 residues long. Trimming removed 5 bases at V and 0 bases at J, with 14 bases between. The CDR3 reads CASSPSGGDSNQPQHF. The CDR3 DNA follows: TGTGCCAGCAGCCCCAGCGGGGGGGATAGCAATCAGCCCCAGCATTTT.

The rearrangement joins TRBV27 to TRBJ2-5; 9 bases line up with TRBD2. This CDR3 region has 15 residues. CDR1 is MNHEY and CDR2 is SMNVEV in the germline V gene (reference sequence). The J segment lost 0 bases and the V segment lost 8 bases, leaving 7 bases of the junction unmatched. This chain's CDR3 is CASGQLAGDQETQYF. The CDR3 DNA sequence: TGTGCCAGCGGTCAATTAGCGGGGGACCAAGAGACCCAGTACTTC.

This chain uses TRBV7-8 with TRBJ2-5, with 13 positions matching TRBD2. Germline trimming cut 3 bases from V and 4 bases from J; bases unmatched to any gene: 8. This CDR3 is built from 17 residues. In germline, CDR1 is SGHVS, CDR2 FQNEAQ. The CDR3 here is CASSLQTSGGATETQYF. In nucleotides, the CDR3 is TGTGCCAGCAGCTTGCAAACTAGCGGGGGGGCCACAGAGACCCAGTACTTC.

The chain uses TRBV7-2 and TRBJ1-5; tentative D call: TRBD1 (6 bases). Germline CDR1 SGHTA, CDR2 FQGNSA. V shed 4 bases and J shed 0 bases, with 13 bases lying between them. CDR3 length: 16 residues. Here the CDR3 reads CASSSAGAYSNQPQHF. The CDR3 bases are TGTGCCAGCAGCTCAGCAGGGGCTTATAGCAATCAGCCCCAGCATTTT.

The chain carries TRBV9 and TRBJ2-7, with 7 bases matching TRBD2. Germline CDR1 is SGDLS and CDR2 is YYNGEE. CDR3 size: 16 residues. With 0 bases clipped from V and 4 bases from J, the junction kept 10 bases outside the gene matches. CDR3 residues: CASSVEERGNSYEQYF. The DNA for the CDR3 is TGTGCCAGCAGCGTAGAAGAGCGGGGAAATTCTTACGAGCAGTACTTC.